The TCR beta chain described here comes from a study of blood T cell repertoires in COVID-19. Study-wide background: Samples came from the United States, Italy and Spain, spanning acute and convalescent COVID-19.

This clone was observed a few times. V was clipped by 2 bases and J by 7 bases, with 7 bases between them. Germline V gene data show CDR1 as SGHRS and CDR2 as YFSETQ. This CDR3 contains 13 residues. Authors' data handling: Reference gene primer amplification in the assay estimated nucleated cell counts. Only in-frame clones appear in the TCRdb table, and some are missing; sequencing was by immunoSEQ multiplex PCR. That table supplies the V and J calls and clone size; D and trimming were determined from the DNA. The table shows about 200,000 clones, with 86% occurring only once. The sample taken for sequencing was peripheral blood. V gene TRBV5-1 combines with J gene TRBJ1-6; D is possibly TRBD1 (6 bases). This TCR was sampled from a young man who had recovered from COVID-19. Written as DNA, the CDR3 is TGCGCCAGCAGCTTTACAGGGAATTCACCCCTCCACTTT. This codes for CASSFTGNSPLHF.